The 15 T cell receptor beta chains presented below share a single source sample, sequenced in a study of T cell responses to AZD1222 COVID-19 vaccine. This table comes from immunoSEQ multiplex PCR, and its TCRdb copy is limited to in-frame clones, with some not included. Of more than 95,000 clones listed, 80% to 90% are singletons. This sample comprised peripheral blood, obtained on day 0 of AZD1222 vaccination. The receptor source for this set is an adult in good health.

The chain links TRBV28 to TRBJ2-7; no reliable D call. CDR1 and CDR2 (germline): MDHEN, SYDVKM. V lost 6 bases to trimming and J lost 2 bases, with 8 bases between them. The CDR3 has 12 amino acids. CDR3 protein: CASREATYEQYF. Written as DNA, the CDR3 is TGTGCCAGCAGAGAAGCTACCTACGAGCAGTACTTC. Variable domain in full (rest from reference TRBV28 and TRBJ2-7): DVKVTQSSRYLVKRTGEKVFLECVQDMDHENMFWYRQDPGLGLRLIYFSYDVKMKEKGDIPEGYSVSREKKERFSLILESASTNQTSMYLCASREATYEQYFGPGTRLTVT.

J is TRBJ1-2 and V is TRBV2; D gene uncertain. The ends were cut back, 1 base at V and 7 bases at J, with 10 bases in the middle. This CDR3 is built from 13 residues. From germline, CDR1 is SNHLY and CDR2 FYNNEI. The CDR3 DNA reads as TGTGCCAGCAGTGAAGTGGCTTCTGGTGGCTACACCTTC. It codes for CASSEVASGGYTF. Complete variable domain (other parts from reference TRBV2 and TRBJ1-2): EPEVTQTPSHQVTQMGQEVILRCVPISNHLYFYWYRQILGQKVEFLVSFYNNEISEKSEIFDDQFSVERPDGSNFTLKIRSTKLEDSAMYFCASSEVASGGYTFGSGTRLTVV.

This clone was detected once. The rearrangement uses TRBV2 and TRBJ1-3, with D possibly TRBD1 on 5 matching bases. The V gene lost 5 bases and the J gene lost 8 bases, with 19 bases spanning the gap. CDR1 and CDR2 from the germline V gene are SNHLY and FYNNEI. The length of the CDR3 is 15 residues. CDR3 in DNA: TGTGCCAGCAGTTCCTCCGGGGGAGAGGGTTACACCATATATTTT. This codes for CASSSSGGEGYTIYF.

The rearrangement uses TRBV7-8 and TRBJ1-1; D is ambiguous. V was shortened by 1 base and J by 5 bases, with 11 bases between the two germline ends. Germline CDR1 reads SGHVS; CDR2 reads FQNEAQ. The CDR3 totals 14 residues. The CDR3 DNA is TGTGCCAGCAGCTTAGGGCTTTCGTTGACTGAAGCTTTCTTT. This sequence encodes CASSLGLSLTEAFF.

This chain connects TRBV7-2 to TRBJ2-2; D call uncertain. CDR1 and CDR2 (germline): SGHTA, FQGNSA. CDR3 length equals 12 residues. V gave up 3 bases and J gave up 7 bases, with 6 bases separating them. CDR3 sequence: CASSFYGGELFF. For the CDR3, the DNA is TGTGCCAGCAGCTTCTATGGCGGGGAGCTGTTTTTT.

This chain joins TRBV6-5 and TRBJ2-4; D may be TRBD1 (5 bases). The CDR3 runs 13 residues. The germline V gene encodes CDR1 MNHEY and CDR2 SVGAGI. Trimming left V 2 bases short and J 9 bases short, with 11 bases between. This CDR3 is CASSYGQGSIQYF. CDR3 DNA: TGTGCCAGCAGTTACGGTCAGGGTAGCATTCAGTACTTC.

The chain joins TRBV5-1 to TRBJ1-1; D unresolved. The CDR3 has 15 amino acids. Trimming removed 1 base from V and 0 bases from J, with 10 bases in between. Germline V gene lookup returns CDR1 SGHRS and CDR2 YFSETQ. CDR3 protein: CASSLLARMNTEAFF. CDR3 DNA sequence: TGCGCCAGCAGCTTGCTGGCCCGTATGAACACTGAAGCTTTCTTT.

This clone has just a few counts. The chain uses TRBV28 and TRBJ1-2; D uncertain. The length of the CDR3 is 16 residues. Trimming took off 3 bases at V and 8 bases at J, with 22 bases between the two ends. CDR1 is MDHEN, CDR2 SYDVKM, per germline. The CDR3 loop reads CASSLVAGVWPRGYTF. The CDR3, as DNA: TGTGCCAGCAGTTTGGTGGCGGGTGTGTGGCCTAGGGGCTACACCTTC.

This clone was detected only once. The chain couples TRBV6-5 to TRBJ1-1; D gene ambiguous. Germline loops: CDR1 MNHEY, CDR2 SVGAGI. Trimming cost V 0 bases and J 5 bases, with 13 bases left between them. CDR3 size: 15 residues. The CDR3 coding sequence is TGTGCCAGCAGTTACTCGACGGTCGGTGTAACTGAAGCTTTCTTT. This translates into CASSYSTVGVTEAFF.

The rearrangement links TRBV6-6 to TRBJ2-1; 9 positions agree with TRBD1. The CDR3 has 14 residues. Trimming at V came to 4 bases and at J to 8 bases, leaving 6 bases not matched to a gene. Germline V gives CDR1 MNHNY, CDR2 SVGAGI (reference sequence). The CDR3 region has the DNA TGTGCCAGCAGTTTGGGGACAGGGCGGTATGAGCAGTTCTTC. Its protein product is CASSLGTGRYEQFF.

This chain connects TRBV19 to TRBJ1-5; D ambiguous. The CDR3 contains 16 residues. Per germline, CDR1 LNHDA and CDR2 SQIVND (reference sequence). V was pared by 7 bases and J by 0 bases, with 16 bases between. The CDR3 nucleotides read TGTGCCAGTATCAACGACGGAATTTATAGCAATCAGCCCCAGCATTTT. Translation: CASINDGIYSNQPQHF.

This chain uses TRBV28 with TRBJ2-7, with 7 bases aligning to TRBD2. Trimming cost V 3 bases and J 2 bases; bases outside gene matches: 10. The CDR3 runs 16 residues. CDR1 and CDR2 (germline): MDHEN, SYDVKM. As DNA, the CDR3 is TGTGCCAGCAGTTTCTCCCTAGCGGTCCTGACCTACGAGCAGTACTTC. Its translation: CASSFSLAVLTYEQYF.

The rearrangement uses TRBV4-3 and TRBJ1-2; D ambiguous. Looked up from germline, CDR1 is LGHNA and CDR2 is YSLEER. The V end was cut by 1 base, the J end by 2 bases, with 5 bases between. This CDR3 has 13 amino acids. CDR3 in amino acids: CASSQVSNYGYTF. In nucleotides, the CDR3 is TGCGCCAGCAGCCAAGTATCCAACTATGGCTACACCTTC.

The chain employs TRBV27 and TRBJ1-6; D unclear. From germline, CDR1 is MNHEY and CDR2 SMNVEV (reference sequence). CDR3 length: 15 amino acids. Trimming cost V 2 bases and J 6 bases, with 11 bases left between them. Written as DNA, the CDR3 is TGTGCCAGCAGTTTAAACGGAGTCAGTAATTCACCCCTCCACTTT. Its protein is CASSLNGVSNSPLHF.

The rearrangement uses TRBV4-1 and TRBJ1-2; D gene uncertain. V was shortened by 4 bases and J by 0 bases, with 15 bases between the two germline ends. The CDR3 sequence is 16 residues long. Germline CDR1 and CDR2: MGHRA and YSYEKL. The CDR3 here is CASSRIGLLANYGYTF. CDR3 coding DNA: TGCGCCAGCAGCCGGATTGGGCTCTTAGCTAACTATGGCTACACCTTC.